This entry lists 2 T cell receptor beta chains sequenced from one sample in a study of blood T cell repertoires in COVID-19. Sequencing was performed with immunoSEQ multiplex PCR; in TCRdb, only in-frame clones are kept and a portion is missing. Of around 310,000 clones in the sample, 89% were seen once. Sequencing input: PBMCs or T cells enriched from blood (not recorded which). These receptors came from a woman aged 40 to 49 who had recovered from COVID-19.

The gene calls are TRBV5-1 and TRBJ1-1; possibly TRBD1 for D (5 bases). Germline CDR1 reads SGHRS; CDR2 reads YFSETQ. V shed 4 bases and J shed 11 bases, with 15 bases lying between them. The CDR3 loop spans 12 amino acids. The CDR3 loop is CASSLAGSKAFF. DNA of the CDR3: TGCGCCAGCAGCCTGGCAGGGTCGAAGGCTTTCTTT.

The V gene is TRBV15, the J gene TRBJ2-1, with TRBD2 matching over 11 bases. CDR1 LNHNV and CDR2 YYDKDF come from the germline V gene (reference sequence). With V trimmed by 1 base and J by 14 bases, 13 bases remained unmatched. This CDR3 contains 16 residues. The CDR3: CATSRGFTSGGGGEFF. Written as DNA, the CDR3 is TGTGCCACCAGCAGAGGTTTTACTAGCGGGGGAGGCGGGGAGTTCTTC.